This T cell receptor (beta chain) was recovered during a study of T cells in Graves' hyperthyroidism and ophthalmopathy. The CDR3 regions of TCR beta were amplified from RNA transcripts. Initially, a first-round RT-PCR of the TCR CDR3 employed the HTBI primer set. TCRdb called the multiplex PCR reads again in MiXCR, with one record for every CDR3 protein. The sample lists under 650,000 distinct CDR3 sequences; about a sixth were seen once. Whole-study findings and limits: Clonotypes that were expanded in thyroid above 0.001 mostly appeared in blood too. The model anticipated ophthalmopathy a median approximately 6.6 months pre-onset.

Diagnosis of hyperthyroidism was new in patients aged 18 to 65, and its duration was under 2 months. This sample holds PBMCs from under 11 ml fresh peripheral blood. This clonotype has just a few counts. Antigen unknown. A read error may be the cause here, since a much bigger clone is one base away. The source is a woman aged 25 to 45 with Graves' hyperthyroidism. The material sequenced was blood.

CDR3 sequence: CASGLSPGMREQFF. CDR3 coding DNA: TGCGCCAGCGGCTTGTCCCCAGGGATGCGTGAGCAGTTCTTC. V and J are TRBV5-1 and TRBJ2-1; the D gene is possibly TRBD1 (5 bases). This CDR3 comprises 14 residues. Per the germline V gene, CDR1 is SGHRS and CDR2 is YFSETQ. Together with reference TRBV5-1 and TRBJ2-1, the CDR3 gives the full variable domain: KAGVTQTPRYLIKTRGQQVTLSCSPISGHRSVSWYQQTPGQGLQFLFEYFSETQRNKGNFPGRFSGRQFSNSRSEMNVSTLELGDSALYLCASGLSPGMREQFFGPGTRLTVL.